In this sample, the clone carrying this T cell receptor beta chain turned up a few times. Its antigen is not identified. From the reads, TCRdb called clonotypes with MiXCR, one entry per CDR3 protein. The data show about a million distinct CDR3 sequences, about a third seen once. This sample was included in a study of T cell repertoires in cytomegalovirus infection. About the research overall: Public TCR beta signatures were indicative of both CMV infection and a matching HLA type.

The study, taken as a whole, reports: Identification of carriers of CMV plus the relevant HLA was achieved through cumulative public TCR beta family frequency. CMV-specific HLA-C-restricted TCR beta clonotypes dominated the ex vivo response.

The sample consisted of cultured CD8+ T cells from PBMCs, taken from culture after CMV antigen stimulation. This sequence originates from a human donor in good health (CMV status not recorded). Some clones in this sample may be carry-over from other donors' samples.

This CDR3 reads CASSEMGPQGNEQFF. The CDR3 DNA sequence: TGTGCCAGCAGCGAAATGGGGCCTCAAGGGAATGAGCAGTTCTTC. V and J are TRBV5-4 and TRBJ2-1; perhaps TRBD1 as D (5 bases). This CDR3 is 15 amino acids long. V was clipped by 4 bases and J by 7 bases, with 18 bases between them. Germline V gene sequence: CDR1 SGHNT, CDR2 YYREEE (reference sequence).